This passage covers 3 T cell receptor beta chains from one sample sequenced in a study of T cell responses to AZD1222 COVID-19 vaccine. Measured with immunoSEQ multiplex PCR; TCRdb has only the in-frame clones, and not every one. The sample holds 65,000 to 95,000 clones, over 75% seen once. The sample here was peripheral blood, taken 28 days after the second AZD1222 dose. Receptors originate from an adult who received the AZD1222 COVID-19 vaccine.

This rearrangement joins TRBV2 to TRBJ1-5; no definite D call. V was shortened by 6 bases and J by 3 bases, with 18 bases between the two germline ends. The CDR3 has 16 residues. Germline CDR1 SNHLY, CDR2 FYNNEI. In DNA form, the CDR3 reads TGTGCCAGCAGCCTTGGGTACCGATCCCTCAATCAGCCCCAGCATTTT. It specifies CASSLGYRSLNQPQHF.

In this sample, this clone turned up a few times. This chain connects TRBV7-9 to TRBJ2-1, with a weak D call TRBD2 (5 bases). The germline V gene has CDR1 SEHNR and CDR2 FQNEAQ (reference sequence). The CDR3 covers 17 residues. Trimming took off 6 bases at V and 5 bases at J, with 23 bases between the two ends. As DNA, the CDR3 is TGTGCCAGCAGTCTAAAGACGGGTCCGAAGGAGGACAATGAGCAGTTCTTC. It codes for CASSLKTGPKEDNEQFF.

This clone was recorded only once. The V gene is TRBV6-5, the J gene TRBJ2-7, with TRBD2 matching over 13 bases. Germline CDR1 reads MNHEY; CDR2 reads SVGAGI. V shed 0 bases and J 4 bases; nucleotides not matched to a gene: 0. The CDR3 runs 15 residues. CDR3 bases: TGTGCCAGCAGTTACTCGACTAGCGGGGGGTACGAGCAGTACTTC. As protein: CASSYSTSGGYEQYF.